Presented here are 27 T cell receptor beta chains from one specimen sequenced in a study of vaccination and CD4 T cells after COVID-19. For these TCRs, the target antigens are not known. Treatment meaning: roughly 11-day PBMC culture with coronavirus spike peptide pools or control peptides (ViraFEST assay). One should note that the unexposed donor's CD4+ T cells were collected before the COVID-19 pandemic (2011-2018). The Oncomine TCR Beta short-read assay sequenced DNA from cultured CD4+ T cells. TCRdb re-analysed the PCR reads in MiXCR, keeping a single row per CDR3 protein. The sample comprises about 3,000 distinct CDR3 sequences, 25% to 30% of which are singletons, and about two thirds rests with the top ten. Material: CD4+ T cells from blood, cultured in vitro. Receptors originate from a human donor in good health.

There are a few counts of this clonotype. The chain links TRBV6-1 to TRBJ1-2, with D perhaps matching TRBD1 (6 bases). Trimming shortened V by 7 bases and J by 7 bases, and 22 bases separated the two germline ends. Germline-derived CDR1 and CDR2 are MNHNS and SASEGT. CDR3 size: 15 residues. Written as DNA, the CDR3 is TGTGCCAGCACCCTCGAAGGGGGGGGGGCTGGTGGCTACACCTTC. Translating gives CASTLEGGGAGGYTF.

The CDR3 coding sequence is TGTGCCAGTAGAGAAGGACAGGGCCCCAATCAGCCCCAGCATTTT. Translating gives CASREGQGPNQPQHF. The chain carries TRBV19 and TRBJ1-5; 8 bases align to TRBD1. This CDR3 has 15 residues. J was trimmed by 3 bases and V by 6 bases; bases with no gene match: 7. CDR1 is LNHDA, CDR2 SQIVND, per germline (reference sequence).

The chain uses TRBV24-1 and TRBJ2-1; 9 bases map to TRBD1. V lost 11 bases, J lost 6 bases, and 13 bases stayed unmatched. The CDR3 is 15 amino acids. The germline V gene encodes CDR1 KGHDR and CDR2 SFDVKD. CDR3 region: CASGTGRKGFNEQFF. In DNA form, the CDR3 reads TGTGCCAGCGGGACAGGGAGGAAAGGGTTCAATGAGCAGTTCTTC.

Only a few counts were recorded for this clonotype. This chain connects TRBV6-5 to TRBJ1-2; 7 bases align to TRBD1. V shed 4 bases, J shed 0 bases, and the junction held 2 bases outside the gene matches. Germline V gene data show CDR1 as MNHEY and CDR2 as SVGAGI. The CDR3 contains 14 residues. The CDR3 here is CASSLGTANYGYTF. The DNA for the CDR3 is TGTGCCAGCAGTTTGGGGACAGCTAACTATGGCTACACCTTC.

This chain joins TRBV5-6 and TRBJ2-3; D is uncertain. V was pared by 6 bases and J by 5 bases, with 19 bases between. Germline V gene data show CDR1 as SGHDT and CDR2 as YYEEEE. CDR3 length: 15 amino acids. The DNA of the CDR3 is TGTGCCAGCACTCGGACCCTTACATTGCTAGATACGCAGTATTTT. This encodes CASTRTLTLLDTQYF.

This clonotype has a handful of counts. The chain has TRBV24-1 and TRBJ2-7; D possibly corresponds to TRBD1 (8 bases). Trimming took off 3 bases at V and 10 bases at J, with 15 bases between the two ends. The CDR3 length is 13 residues. Germline CDR1 KGHDR, CDR2 SFDVKD. CDR3 in DNA: TGTGCCACCAGTGATCCGGACAGGGAGGGACAGTACTTC. It encodes CATSDPDREGQYF.

The table lists this clonotype with a few counts. The chain combines TRBV2 with TRBJ2-3; tentatively, D is TRBD2 (6 bases). Trimming removed 8 bases at V and 3 bases at J, with 12 bases between. Germline-derived CDR1 and CDR2 are SNHLY and FYNNEI. The CDR3 consists of 13 residues. The CDR3 sequence is CASHRSGTDTQYF. The CDR3 DNA follows: TGTGCCAGCCACAGGAGCGGGACAGATACGCAGTATTTT.

The chain uses TRBV5-5 and TRBJ1-1; D not certain. CDR3 length: 15 residues. V dropped 4 bases and J dropped 3 bases, with 16 bases sitting between them. The germline CDR1 and CDR2 sequences are SGHKS and YYEKEE (reference sequence). The CDR3 sequence: CASSRGETVDTEAFF. In nucleotides, the CDR3 is TGTGCCAGCAGCCGGGGAGAAACGGTAGACACTGAAGCTTTCTTT.

This clonotype came up a few times. This rearrangement joins TRBV28 to TRBJ1-2; a weak D match, TRBD1 (5 bases). Germline V gene sequence: CDR1 MDHEN, CDR2 SYDVKM. This CDR3 contains 12 residues. V was shortened by 8 bases and J by 4 bases, with 11 bases between the two germline ends. CDR3: CASGSGIYGYTF. The CDR3 region has the DNA TGTGCCAGCGGATCAGGGATCTATGGCTACACCTTC.

This clonotype was seen a handful of times. V is TRBV28 and J is TRBJ2-2, with D possibly being TRBD1 (6 bases). Germline CDR1 and CDR2: MDHEN and SYDVKM. V lost 5 bases to trimming and J lost 5 bases, with 9 bases between them. The CDR3 contains 13 residues. CDR3 region: CASSSTGTGELFF. The CDR3 nucleotides read TGTGCCAGCAGTAGCACAGGGACCGGGGAGCTGTTTTTT.

The chain has TRBV5-6 and TRBJ1-2; D is unclear. V was trimmed by 0 bases and J by 3 bases, leaving 3 bases between them. CDR1 and CDR2 from the germline V gene are SGHDT and YYEEEE. There are 12 residues in the CDR3. The CDR3 sequence is CASSLEDYGYTF. CDR3 in DNA: TGTGCCAGCAGCTTGGAAGACTATGGCTACACCTTC.

In its sample, this clonotype is medium-sized (0.01 to 0.1%). The chain combines TRBV6-1 with TRBJ1-6, with D possibly TRBD1 on 5 matching bases. Per germline, CDR1 MNHNS and CDR2 SASEGT. The CDR3 extends over 13 amino acids. V was cut by 7 bases and J by 10 bases, with 14 bases left in between. The CDR3 reads CASTGTRGSPLHF. For the CDR3, the DNA is TGTGCCAGCACGGGGACGAGGGGATCACCCCTCCACTTT.

This clonotype is medium-sized within its sample. This sequence joins TRBV6-5 and TRBJ1-1, with D unclear. Per germline, CDR1 MNHEY and CDR2 SVGAGI. CDR3 length: 14 residues. V lost 4 bases, J lost 1 base, and 10 bases lay in between. As DNA, the CDR3 is TGTGCCAGCAGTTGGGCAGCCTCGAACACTGAAGCTTTCTTT. Translating it yields CASSWAASNTEAFF.

This clonotype was seen a few times. The rearrangement links TRBV27 to TRBJ1-4; D may be TRBD1 (5 bases). Per germline, CDR1 MNHEY and CDR2 SMNVEV (reference sequence). Trimming left V 11 bases short and J 7 bases short, with 23 bases between. The CDR3 runs 15 residues. The CDR3 sequence: CAAGGDLHSVEKLFF. In DNA, the CDR3 is TGTGCCGCCGGCGGGGACCTCCATTCGGTTGAAAAACTGTTTTTT.

This clonotype was observed a few times. The rearrangement joins TRBV6-1 to TRBJ2-7; 7 bases are shared with TRBD1. CDR1 is MNHNS, CDR2 SASEGT, per germline. This CDR3 region has 14 residues. The junction had 13 bases not matched to a gene; V was cut back by 7 bases and J by 7 bases. The CDR3 DNA sequence: TGTGCCAGCAATGGGGCGACAGGGTCTCTAGAGCAGTACTTC. This sequence encodes CASNGATGSLEQYF.

The V call is TRBV11-2, the J call TRBJ2-3; tentatively, D is TRBD2 (5 bases). This CDR3 is built from 15 residues. V dropped 2 bases and J dropped 0 bases, with 9 bases sitting between them. In germline, CDR1 is SGHAT, CDR2 FQNNGV. This CDR3 is CASSLMRTSTDTQYF. In nucleotides, the CDR3 is TGTGCCAGCAGCTTAATGAGGACTAGCACAGATACGCAGTATTTT.

J is TRBJ2-2 and V is TRBV2; 10 nucleotides match TRBD2. CDR1 is SNHLY and CDR2 is FYNNEI in the germline V gene. This CDR3 has 16 amino acids. V trimming: 6 bases; J trimming: 4 bases; junction bases outside the gene matches: 8. The CDR3 region is CASSQTAGGFTGELFF. DNA for the CDR3: TGTGCCAGCAGCCAGACAGCGGGAGGGTTCACCGGGGAGCTGTTTTTT.

The chain has TRBV12-3 or TRBV12-4 and TRBJ2-5; 10 nucleotides match TRBD1. Trimming at V came to 6 bases and at J to 5 bases, leaving 0 bases not matched to a gene. The CDR3 is 12 amino acids. The CDR3 reads CASRDRGETQYF. The CDR3 coding sequence is TGTGCCAGCAGGGACAGGGGGGAGACCCAGTACTTC.

The chain links TRBV15 to TRBJ2-6; 7 bases line up with TRBD2. CDR1 is LNHNV, CDR2 YYDKDF, per germline (reference sequence). This CDR3 contains 16 residues. Trimming at V came to 4 bases and at J to 2 bases, leaving 5 bases not matched to a gene. The CDR3 nucleotides are TGTGCCACCAGCACCGGGGGGTTTGCTGGGGCCAACGTCCTGACTTTC. This sequence encodes CATSTGGFAGANVLTF. Looking up the rest from reference TRBV15 and TRBJ2-6 gives the full variable domain: DAMVIQNPRYQVTQFGKPVTLSCSQTLNHNVMYWYQQKSSQAPKLLFHYYDKDFNNEADTPDNFQSRRPNTSFCFLDIRSPGLGDTAMYLCATSTGGFAGANVLTFGAGSRLTVL.

A few counts support this clonotype. This chain uses TRBV6-1 with TRBJ2-7; D may be TRBD2 (5 bases). V dropped 3 bases and J dropped 2 bases, with 23 bases sitting between them. Germline V lookup: CDR1 MNHNS, CDR2 SASEGT. This CDR3 spans 18 amino acids. The CDR3 DNA reads as TGTGCCAGCAGTGATTGGCGCGTCGGACGAGGGAGAACCTACGAGCAGTACTTC. Protein: CASSDWRVGRGRTYEQYF.

CDR3 region: CATSGASSYNEQFF. The CDR3 bases are TGTGCCACCAGCGGGGCTAGCTCCTACAATGAGCAGTTCTTC. The chain is built from TRBV24-1 and TRBJ2-1, with D perhaps matching TRBD1 or TRBD2 (5 bases each). This CDR3 region has 14 residues. Looked up from germline, CDR1 is KGHDR and CDR2 is SFDVKD. Trimming left V 7 bases short and J 0 bases short, with 9 bases between.

This clonotype was seen a handful of times. The J gene is TRBJ2-5, the V gene TRBV15; weak D call: TRBD2 (5 bases). This CDR3 is 14 amino acids long. The germline V gene has CDR1 LNHNV and CDR2 YYDKDF (reference sequence). Trimming removed 1 base from V and 1 base from J, with 7 bases in between. The CDR3 here is CATSRASLQETQYF. The CDR3 DNA sequence: TGTGCCACCAGCAGAGCTAGCCTCCAAGAGACCCAGTACTTC.

The gene calls are TRBV19 and TRBJ1-6, with D hard to call. Deletions cut 3 bases from V and 7 bases from J, with 7 bases between. CDR1 LNHDA and CDR2 SQIVND come from the germline V gene (reference sequence). There are 13 residues in the CDR3. CDR3 protein: CASSIQRNSPLHF. The CDR3 bases are TGTGCCAGTAGTATCCAACGAAATTCACCCCTCCACTTT. The variable domain in full, with the rest retrieved from reference TRBV19 and TRBJ1-6, is DGGITQSPKYLFRKEGQNVTLSCEQNLNHDAMYWYRQDPGQGLRLIYYSQIVNDFQKGDIAEGYSVSREKKESFPLTVTSAQKNPTAFYLCASSIQRNSPLHFGNGTRLTVT.

This clonotype was picked up a small number of times. The chain joins TRBV5-1 to TRBJ1-1; D remains unclear. V lost 1 base, J lost 4 bases, and 8 bases lay in between. The CDR3 runs 13 residues. CDR1 is SGHRS, CDR2 YFSETQ, per germline. CDR3 residues: CASSLPQSTEAFF. The CDR3 bases are TGCGCCAGCAGCTTGCCCCAGAGCACTGAAGCTTTCTTT.

This chain links TRBV7-3 with TRBJ2-3; D unclear. CDR3 length: 13 amino acids. From germline, CDR1 is SGHTA and CDR2 FQGTGA. The ends were cut back, 3 bases at V and 3 bases at J, with 7 bases in the middle. CDR3 amino acids: CASSFGGTDTQYF. The CDR3 coding sequence is TGTGCCAGCAGCTTCGGCGGAACAGATACGCAGTATTTT.

A word on this clonotype: The DNA is omitted, as the CDR3 cannot be located on it reliably, and the CDR3 follows TCRdb's listing. V usage is TRBV7-7 and J usage is TRBJ1-1; whether TRBD1, the table's D call, matches the DNA was not checked. With termini counted, the CDR3 has 21 amino acids. Germline V gene data show CDR1 as SSHAT and CDR2 as FNYEAQ (reference sequence). The CDR3 is CASSSGGANVLTFGAGTEAFF.

The V call is TRBV2, the J call TRBJ1-1; no firm D call. CDR3 length: 13 residues. With 3 bases removed from V and 9 bases from J, the gap between germline ends came to 14 bases. Germline V gene data show CDR1 as SNHLY and CDR2 as FYNNEI. As DNA, the CDR3 is TGTGCCAGCAGTGACGGTCCCGCTGGAAAAGCTTTCTTT. It translates to CASSDGPAGKAFF.